The 11 T cell receptor beta chains below all came from one sample that was sequenced in a study of chemoradiotherapy in HPV16-positive cancers. Libraries were prepared by immunoSEQ multiplex PCR; TCRdb keeps only in-frame clonotypes and omits some of them. Of about 7,900 clones detected, approximately 88% appear once; the ten largest clones hold 3.5%. Sequences were derived from blood, sampled from a patient who underwent chemoradiotherapy. The receptors originated from a human donor with HPV-associated anogenital cancer.

This clone was detected a few times. The genes are TRBV7-9 and TRBJ2-5; TRBD2 might be the D (6 bases). Trimming left V 4 bases short and J 2 bases short, with 17 bases between. The CDR3 sequence is 16 residues long. The germline gives CDR1 SEHNR, CDR2 FQNEAQ (reference sequence). For the CDR3, the DNA is TGTGCCAGCAGCTCACTCGATTGGGGACTGCAAGAGACCCAGTACTTC. It translates to CASSSLDWGLQETQYF.

This chain connects TRBV19 to TRBJ1-5, with TRBD1 as a possible D gene (5 bases). This CDR3 region has 16 residues. CDR1 is LNHDA, CDR2 SQIVND, per germline (reference sequence). With 5 bases removed from V and 4 bases from J, the gap between germline ends came to 18 bases. The CDR3 sequence: CASSFQGGAFNQPQHF. Here the CDR3 DNA reads TGTGCCAGTAGTTTTCAAGGTGGGGCATTTAATCAGCCCCAGCATTTT.

The chain links TRBV7-3 to TRBJ2-1, with D possibly matching TRBD2 (5 bases). The CDR3 sequence is 16 residues long. The ends were cut back, 0 bases at V and 4 bases at J, with 13 bases in the middle. Germline V gene data show CDR1 as SGHTA and CDR2 as FQGTGA. The CDR3 region is CASSLTPSRQYNEQFF. CDR3 nucleotide sequence: TGTGCCAGCAGCTTAACGCCTAGCAGGCAATACAATGAGCAGTTCTTC.

J is TRBJ2-6 and V is TRBV5-1, with D unclear. Germline CDR1 SGHRS, CDR2 YFSETQ. V dropped 0 bases and J dropped 0 bases, with 7 bases sitting between them. This CDR3 is built from 16 residues. CDR3 sequence (DNA): TGCGCCAGCAGCTTGGGAAAGTTCTCTGGGGCCAACGTCCTGACTTTC. It is translated as CASSLGKFSGANVLTF.

The chain uses TRBV18 and TRBJ1-1; tentative D call: TRBD1 (6 bases). V lost 3 bases to trimming and J lost 2 bases, with 10 bases between them. The CDR3 is 14 amino acids. CDR1 is KGHSH, CDR2 LQKENI, per germline. CDR3 sequence: CASSPGQGNTEAFF. The CDR3 coding sequence is TGTGCCAGCTCACCGGGACAAGGAAACACTGAAGCTTTCTTT.

This clone was detected once. The genes are TRBV19 and TRBJ1-5; D might be TRBD1 (5 bases). V was clipped by 5 bases and J by 2 bases, with 13 bases between them. This CDR3 spans 15 amino acids. Germline V CDR1 and CDR2: LNHDA, SQIVND (reference sequence). The CDR3 here is CASSLDSGGNQPQHF. CDR3 DNA: TGTGCCAGTAGTCTCGACAGCGGGGGCAATCAGCCCCAGCATTTT. The full variable domain, completed using reference TRBV19 and TRBJ1-5, is DGGITQSPKYLFRKEGQNVTLSCEQNLNHDAMYWYRQDPGQGLRLIYYSQIVNDFQKGDIAEGYSVSREKKESFPLTVTSAQKNPTAFYLCASSLDSGGNQPQHFGDGTRLSIL.

This clone was detected only once. The genes are TRBV19 and TRBJ1-6; no clear D. This CDR3 comprises 15 residues. Germline CDR1 reads LNHDA; CDR2 reads SQIVND (reference sequence). Trimming took off 3 bases at V and 0 bases at J, with 6 bases between the two ends. CDR3 bases: TGTGCCAGTAGTATCTCGAGCTCCTATAATTCACCCCTCCACTTT. This gives the protein CASSISSSYNSPLHF.

Points on this clone: The sample contains more than one DNA sequence encoding this CDR3. The gene calls are TRBV5-1 and TRBJ2-1; D may be TRBD1 (5 bases). V gave up 5 bases and J gave up 3 bases, with 18 bases separating them. Looked up from germline, CDR1 is SGHRS and CDR2 is YFSETQ. The CDR3 runs 16 residues. CDR3 protein: CASSFGVQANYNEQFF. DNA of the CDR3: TGCGCCAGCAGTTTTGGGGTACAGGCGAACTACAATGAGCAGTTCTTC.

The chain links TRBV5-1 to TRBJ2-3, with 10 bases matching TRBD2. The length of the CDR3 is 18 residues. Germline V CDR1 and CDR2: SGHRS, YFSETQ. After removal of 2 bases from V and 3 bases from J, the junction contained 12 bases not matched to a gene. This CDR3 reads CASSLTGASGSGTDTQYF. As DNA, the CDR3 is TGCGCCAGCAGCTTAACCGGGGCTAGCGGGAGTGGGACAGATACGCAGTATTTT.

V gene TRBV18 combines with J gene TRBJ2-7, with D perhaps TRBD1 (6 bases). The CDR3 consists of 16 residues. The V end was cut by 0 bases, the J end by 2 bases, with 14 bases between. CDR1 is KGHSH and CDR2 is LQKENI in the germline V gene. The CDR3 region is CASSPPDRTSAYEQYF. The DNA of the CDR3 is TGTGCCAGCTCACCACCCGACAGGACCTCGGCCTACGAGCAGTACTTC.

J is TRBJ2-5 and V is TRBV6-5, with D perhaps matching TRBD1 (6 bases). The CDR3 runs to 12 residues. Germline V gene lookup returns CDR1 MNHEY and CDR2 SVGAGI. V was trimmed by 5 bases and J by 3 bases, leaving 7 bases between them. The DNA for the CDR3 is TGTGCCAGCAGTCCAGGGGAAGAGACCCAGTACTTC. As protein: CASSPGEETQYF.